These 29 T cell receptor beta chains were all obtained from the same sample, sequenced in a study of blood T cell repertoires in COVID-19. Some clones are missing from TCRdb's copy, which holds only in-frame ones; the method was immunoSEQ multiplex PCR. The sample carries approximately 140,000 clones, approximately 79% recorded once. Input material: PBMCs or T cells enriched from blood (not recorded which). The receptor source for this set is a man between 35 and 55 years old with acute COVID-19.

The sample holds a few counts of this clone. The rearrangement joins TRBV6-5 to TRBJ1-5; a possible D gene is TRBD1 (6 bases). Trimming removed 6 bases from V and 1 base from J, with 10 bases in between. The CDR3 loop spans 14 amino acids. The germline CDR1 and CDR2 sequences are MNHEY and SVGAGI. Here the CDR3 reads CASSFTGSNQPQHF. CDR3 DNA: TGTGCCAGCAGCTTTACAGGGAGCAATCAGCCCCAGCATTTT.

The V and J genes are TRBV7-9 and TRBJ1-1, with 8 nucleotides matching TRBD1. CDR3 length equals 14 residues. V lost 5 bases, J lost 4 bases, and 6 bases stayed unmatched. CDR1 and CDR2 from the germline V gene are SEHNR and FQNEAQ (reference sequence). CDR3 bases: TGTGCCAGCAGCCCCTGGACAGGGCTCACTGAAGCTTTCTTT. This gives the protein CASSPWTGLTEAFF.

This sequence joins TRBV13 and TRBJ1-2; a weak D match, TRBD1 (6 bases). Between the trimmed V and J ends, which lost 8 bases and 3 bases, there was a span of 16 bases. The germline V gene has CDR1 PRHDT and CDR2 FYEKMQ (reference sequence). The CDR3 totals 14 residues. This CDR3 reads CASARQGLHYGYTF. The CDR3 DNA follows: TGTGCCAGCGCTAGGCAGGGGCTGCACTATGGCTACACCTTC.

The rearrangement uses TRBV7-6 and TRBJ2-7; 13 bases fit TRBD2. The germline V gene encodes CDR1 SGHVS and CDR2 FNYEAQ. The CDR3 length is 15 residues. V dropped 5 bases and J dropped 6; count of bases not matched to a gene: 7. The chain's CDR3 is CASSQRTSGSLEQYF. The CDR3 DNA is TGTGCCAGCAGCCAGAGGACTAGCGGGAGTCTCGAGCAGTACTTC. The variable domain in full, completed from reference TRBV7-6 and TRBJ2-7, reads GAGVSQSPRYKVTKRGQDVALRCDPISGHVSLYWYRQALGQGPEFLTYFNYEAQQDKSGLPNDRFSAERPEGSISTLTIQRTEQRDSAMYRCASSQRTSGSLEQYFGPGTRLTVT.

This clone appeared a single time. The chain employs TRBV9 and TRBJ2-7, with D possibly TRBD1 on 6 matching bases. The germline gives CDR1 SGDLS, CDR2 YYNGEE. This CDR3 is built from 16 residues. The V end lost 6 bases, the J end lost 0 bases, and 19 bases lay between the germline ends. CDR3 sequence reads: CASNPTGSSISYEQYF. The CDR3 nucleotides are TGTGCCAGCAACCCTACAGGGTCGTCAATCTCCTACGAGCAGTACTTC. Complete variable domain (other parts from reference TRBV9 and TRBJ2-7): DSGVTQTPKHLITATGQRVTLRCSPRSGDLSVYWYQQSLDQGLQFLIQYYNGEERAKGNILERFSAQQFPDLHSELNLSSLELGDSALYFCASNPTGSSISYEQYFGPGTRLTVT.

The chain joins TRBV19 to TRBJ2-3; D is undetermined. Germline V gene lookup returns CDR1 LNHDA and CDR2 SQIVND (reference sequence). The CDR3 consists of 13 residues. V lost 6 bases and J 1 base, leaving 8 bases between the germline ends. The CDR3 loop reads CASRSGGTDTQYF. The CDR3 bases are TGTGCCAGTAGGAGTGGAGGCACAGATACGCAGTATTTT. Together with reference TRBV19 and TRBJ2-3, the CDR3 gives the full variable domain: DGGITQSPKYLFRKEGQNVTLSCEQNLNHDAMYWYRQDPGQGLRLIYYSQIVNDFQKGDIAEGYSVSREKKESFPLTVTSAQKNPTAFYLCASRSGGTDTQYFGPGTRLTVL.

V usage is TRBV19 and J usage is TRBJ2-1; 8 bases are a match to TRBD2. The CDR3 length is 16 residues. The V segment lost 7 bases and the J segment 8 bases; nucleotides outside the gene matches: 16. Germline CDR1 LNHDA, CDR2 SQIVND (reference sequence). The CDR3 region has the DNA TGTGCCAGTACGCCCCAAGTGCGCGGGGGGTGGGATGAGCAGTTCTTC. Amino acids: CASTPQVRGGWDEQFF.

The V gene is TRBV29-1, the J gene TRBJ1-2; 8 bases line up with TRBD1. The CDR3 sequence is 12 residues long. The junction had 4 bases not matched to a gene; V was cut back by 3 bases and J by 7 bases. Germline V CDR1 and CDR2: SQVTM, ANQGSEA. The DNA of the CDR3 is TGCAGCGTTGATCAGGGGGCGCGTGGCTACACCTTC. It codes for CSVDQGARGYTF.

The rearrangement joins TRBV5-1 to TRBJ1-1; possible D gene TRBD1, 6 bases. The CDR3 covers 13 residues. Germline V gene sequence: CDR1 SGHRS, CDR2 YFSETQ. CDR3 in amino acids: CVTGRNGYTEAFF. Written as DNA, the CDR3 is TGCGTCACAGGGCGGAATGGATACACTGAAGCTTTCTTT.

The CDR3 region has the DNA TGTGCCAGCAACTCAGGGTTTAGCAATCAGCCCCAGCATTTT. Protein: CASNSGFSNQPQHF. V is TRBV3-1 (or the pseudogene TRBV3-2) and J is TRBJ1-5, with D perhaps TRBD1 (5 bases). V was pared by 7 bases and J by 0 bases, with 10 bases between. Germline assignment: CDR1 LGHDT and CDR2 YNNKEL (reference sequence). The CDR3 runs to 14 residues.

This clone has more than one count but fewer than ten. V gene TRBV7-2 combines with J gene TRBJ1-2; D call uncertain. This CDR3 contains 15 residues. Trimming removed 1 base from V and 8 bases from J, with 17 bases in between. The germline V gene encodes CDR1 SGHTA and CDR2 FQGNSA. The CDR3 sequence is CASSLVSGVKRGYTF. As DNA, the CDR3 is TGTGCCAGCAGCTTAGTTTCCGGGGTAAAGAGAGGCTACACCTTC. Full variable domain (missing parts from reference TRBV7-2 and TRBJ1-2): GAGVSQSPSNKVTEKGKDVELRCDPISGHTALYWYRQSLGQGLEFLIYFQGNSAPDKSGLPSDRFSAERTGGSVSTLTIQRTQQEDSAVYLCASSLVSGVKRGYTFGSGTRLTVV.

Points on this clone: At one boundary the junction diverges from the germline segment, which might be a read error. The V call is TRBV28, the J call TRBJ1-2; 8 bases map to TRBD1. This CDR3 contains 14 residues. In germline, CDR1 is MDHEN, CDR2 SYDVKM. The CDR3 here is CASTLQGVHYGYTF. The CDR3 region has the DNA TGTGCCAGCACCCTACAGGGGGTGCACTACGGCTACACCTTC.

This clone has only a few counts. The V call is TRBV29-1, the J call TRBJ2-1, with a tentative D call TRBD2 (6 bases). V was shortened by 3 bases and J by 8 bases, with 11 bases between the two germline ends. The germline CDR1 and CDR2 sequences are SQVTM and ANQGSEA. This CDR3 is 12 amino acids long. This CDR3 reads CSVETRDYEQFF. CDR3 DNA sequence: TGCAGCGTTGAGACTAGGGATTATGAGCAGTTCTTC.

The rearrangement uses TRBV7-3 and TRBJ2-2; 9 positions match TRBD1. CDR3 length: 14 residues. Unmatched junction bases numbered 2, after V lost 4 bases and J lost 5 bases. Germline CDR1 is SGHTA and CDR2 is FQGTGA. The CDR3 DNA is TGTGCCAGCAGCTCACAGGGGGCAACCGGGGAGCTGTTTTTT. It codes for CASSSQGATGELFF.

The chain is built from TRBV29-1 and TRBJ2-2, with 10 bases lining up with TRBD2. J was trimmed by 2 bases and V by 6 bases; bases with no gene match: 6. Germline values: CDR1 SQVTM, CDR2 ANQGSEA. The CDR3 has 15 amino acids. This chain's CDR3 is CSVKVAGGNTGELFF. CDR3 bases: TGCAGCGTCAAGGTAGCGGGAGGAAACACCGGGGAGCTGTTTTTT.

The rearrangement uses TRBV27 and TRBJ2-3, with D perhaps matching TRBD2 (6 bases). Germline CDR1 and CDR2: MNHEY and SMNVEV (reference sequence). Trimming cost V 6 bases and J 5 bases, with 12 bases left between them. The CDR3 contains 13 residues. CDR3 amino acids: CASRLQGGDTQYF. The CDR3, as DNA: TGTGCCAGCAGGCTCCAGGGAGGAGATACGCAGTATTTT.

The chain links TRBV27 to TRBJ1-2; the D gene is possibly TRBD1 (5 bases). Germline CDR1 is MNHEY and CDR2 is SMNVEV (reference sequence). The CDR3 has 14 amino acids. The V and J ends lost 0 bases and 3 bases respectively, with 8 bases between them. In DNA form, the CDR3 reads TGTGCCAGCAGTTTATCGGGGCAGGACTATGGCTACACCTTC. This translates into CASSLSGQDYGYTF.

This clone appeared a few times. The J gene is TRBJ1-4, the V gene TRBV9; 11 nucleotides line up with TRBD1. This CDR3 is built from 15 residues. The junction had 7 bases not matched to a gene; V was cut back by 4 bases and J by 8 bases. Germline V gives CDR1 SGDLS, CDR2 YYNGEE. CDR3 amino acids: CASSPRTGGGEKLFF. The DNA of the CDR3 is TGTGCCAGCAGCCCTAGGACAGGGGGCGGGGAAAAACTGTTTTTT.

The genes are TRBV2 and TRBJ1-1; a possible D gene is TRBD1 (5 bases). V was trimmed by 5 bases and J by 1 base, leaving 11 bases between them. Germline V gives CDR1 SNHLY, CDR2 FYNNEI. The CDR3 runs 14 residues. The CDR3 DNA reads TGTGCCAGCAGTCGGACGGGGGGGAACACTGAAGCTTTCTTT. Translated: CASSRTGGNTEAFF. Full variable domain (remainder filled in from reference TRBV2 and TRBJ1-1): EPEVTQTPSHQVTQMGQEVILRCVPISNHLYFYWYRQILGQKVEFLVSFYNNEISEKSEIFDDQFSVERPDGSNFTLKIRSTKLEDSAMYFCASSRTGGNTEAFFGQGTRLTVV.

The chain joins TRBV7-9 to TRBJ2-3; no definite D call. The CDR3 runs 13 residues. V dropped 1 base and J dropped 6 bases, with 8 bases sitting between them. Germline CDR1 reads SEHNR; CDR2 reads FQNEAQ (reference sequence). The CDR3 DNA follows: TGTGCCAGCAGCTTAGGGGCCGTGGATACGCAGTATTTT. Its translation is CASSLGAVDTQYF.

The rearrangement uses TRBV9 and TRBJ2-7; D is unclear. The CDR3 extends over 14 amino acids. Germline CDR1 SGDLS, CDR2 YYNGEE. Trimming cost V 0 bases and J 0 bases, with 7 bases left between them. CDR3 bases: TGTGCCAGCAGCGTAGGGCAGGCCTCCTACGAGCAGTACTTC. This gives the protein CASSVGQASYEQYF.

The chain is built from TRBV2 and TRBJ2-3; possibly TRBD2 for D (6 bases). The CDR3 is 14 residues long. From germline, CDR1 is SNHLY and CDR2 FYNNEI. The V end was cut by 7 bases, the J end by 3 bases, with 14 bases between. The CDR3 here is CASTYRTTTDTQYF. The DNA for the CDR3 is TGTGCCAGCACGTACCGGACTACGACAGATACGCAGTATTTT.

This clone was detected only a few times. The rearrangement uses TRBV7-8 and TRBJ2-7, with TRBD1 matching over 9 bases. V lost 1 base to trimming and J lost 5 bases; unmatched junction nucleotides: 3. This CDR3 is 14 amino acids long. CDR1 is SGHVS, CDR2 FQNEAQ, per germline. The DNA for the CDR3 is TGTGCCAGCAGCTTAGGACAGGGGGGTAACGAGCAGTACTTC. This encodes CASSLGQGGNEQYF.

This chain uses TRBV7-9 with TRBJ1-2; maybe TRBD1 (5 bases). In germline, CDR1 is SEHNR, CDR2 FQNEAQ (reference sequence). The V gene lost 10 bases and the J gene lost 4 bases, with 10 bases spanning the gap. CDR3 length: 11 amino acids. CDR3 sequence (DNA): TGTGCCACCGACAGTGTCTATGGCTACACCTTC. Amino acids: CATDSVYGYTF.

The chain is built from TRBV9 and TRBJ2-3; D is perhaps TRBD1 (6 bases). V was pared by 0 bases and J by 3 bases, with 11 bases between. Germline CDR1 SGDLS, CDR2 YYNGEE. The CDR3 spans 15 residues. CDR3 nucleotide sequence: TGTGCCAGCAGCGTAGGACAGAGGGGGACAGATACGCAGTATTTT. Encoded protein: CASSVGQRGTDTQYF.

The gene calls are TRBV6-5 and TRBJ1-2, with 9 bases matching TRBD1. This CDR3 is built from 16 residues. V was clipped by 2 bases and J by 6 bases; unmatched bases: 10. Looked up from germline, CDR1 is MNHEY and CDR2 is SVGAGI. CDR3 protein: CASSYQHGQGMDGYTF. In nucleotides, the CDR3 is TGTGCCAGCAGTTACCAACATGGACAGGGGATGGATGGCTACACCTTC.

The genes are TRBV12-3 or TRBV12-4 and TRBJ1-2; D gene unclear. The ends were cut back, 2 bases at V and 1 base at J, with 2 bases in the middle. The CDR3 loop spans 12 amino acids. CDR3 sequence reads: CASSLHNYGYTF. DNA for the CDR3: TGTGCCAGCAGTTTACATAACTATGGCTACACCTTC.

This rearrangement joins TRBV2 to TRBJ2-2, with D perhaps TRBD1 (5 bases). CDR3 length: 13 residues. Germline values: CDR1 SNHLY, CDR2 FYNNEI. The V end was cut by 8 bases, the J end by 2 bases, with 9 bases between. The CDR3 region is CASDRLNTGELFF. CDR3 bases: TGTGCCAGCGACAGATTAAACACCGGGGAGCTGTTTTTT.

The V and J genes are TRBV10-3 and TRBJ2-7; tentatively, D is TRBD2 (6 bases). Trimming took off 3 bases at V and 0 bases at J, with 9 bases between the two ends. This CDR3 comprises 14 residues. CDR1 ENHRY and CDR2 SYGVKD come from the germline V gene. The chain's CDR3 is CAISDYGSSYEQYF. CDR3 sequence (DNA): TGTGCCATCAGTGATTACGGGAGCTCCTACGAGCAGTACTTC.